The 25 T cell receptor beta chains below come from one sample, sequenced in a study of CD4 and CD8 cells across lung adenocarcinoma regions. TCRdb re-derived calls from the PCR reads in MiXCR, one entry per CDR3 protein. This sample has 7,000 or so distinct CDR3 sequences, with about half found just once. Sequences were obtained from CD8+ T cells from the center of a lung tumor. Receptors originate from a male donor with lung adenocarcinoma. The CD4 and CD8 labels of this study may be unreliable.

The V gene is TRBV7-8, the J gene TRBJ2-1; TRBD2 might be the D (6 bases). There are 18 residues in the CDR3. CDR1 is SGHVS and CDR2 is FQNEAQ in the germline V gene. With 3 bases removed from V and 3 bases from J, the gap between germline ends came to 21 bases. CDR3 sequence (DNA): TGTGCCAGCAGCTTCCGGGTCGTGCGGGACCTAAACTACAATGAGCAGTTCTTC. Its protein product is CASSFRVVRDLNYNEQFF.

The CDR3, as DNA: TGTGCCAGCAGTGCTAGGACAGCCTCGAACACAGGGGCGCAGTATTTT. As protein: CASSARTASNTGAQYF. The chain combines TRBV6-1 with TRBJ2-3, with 7 bases lining up with TRBD1. CDR3 length: 16 amino acids. V was clipped by 4 bases and J by 10 bases; unmatched bases: 17. The germline gives CDR1 MNHNS, CDR2 SASEGT.

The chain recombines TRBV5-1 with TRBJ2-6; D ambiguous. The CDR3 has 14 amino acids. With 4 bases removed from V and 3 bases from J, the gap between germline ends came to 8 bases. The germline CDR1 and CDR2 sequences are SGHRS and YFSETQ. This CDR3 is CASSAVGGANVLTF. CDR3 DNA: TGCGCCAGCAGCGCAGTAGGTGGGGCCAACGTCCTGACTTTC.

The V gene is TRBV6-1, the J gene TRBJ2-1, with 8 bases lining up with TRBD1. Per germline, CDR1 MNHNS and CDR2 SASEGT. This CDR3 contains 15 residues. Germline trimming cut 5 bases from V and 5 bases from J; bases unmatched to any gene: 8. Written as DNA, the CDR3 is TGTGCCAGCAGTCTTCGACAGGGGATCAACAATGAGCAGTTCTTC. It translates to CASSLRQGINNEQFF.

The CDR3 DNA sequence: TGCGCCAGCAGCTTGGTGCAGGGTGGGCAAGAGACCCAGTACTTC. Translating it yields CASSLVQGGQETQYF. The chain recombines TRBV5-1 with TRBJ2-5; D may be TRBD1 (5 bases). Trimming cost V 0 bases and J 2 bases, with 11 bases left between them. The CDR3 has 15 amino acids. Germline V gene data show CDR1 as SGHRS and CDR2 as YFSETQ.

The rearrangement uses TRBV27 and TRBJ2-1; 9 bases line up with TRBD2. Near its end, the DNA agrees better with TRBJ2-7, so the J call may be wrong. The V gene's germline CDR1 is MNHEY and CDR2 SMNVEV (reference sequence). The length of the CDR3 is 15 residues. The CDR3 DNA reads TGTGCCAGCAACCGAAGAGCGGGAGGCCGTTCGGGGCAGTACTTC. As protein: CASNRRAGGRSGQYF.

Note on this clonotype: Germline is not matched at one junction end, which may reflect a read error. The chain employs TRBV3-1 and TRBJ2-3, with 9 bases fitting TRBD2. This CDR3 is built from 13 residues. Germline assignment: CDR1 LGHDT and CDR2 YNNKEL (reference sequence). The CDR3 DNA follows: TGTGCCAGCAGCCAAGAAATGGCGGGGGGGGCGCATTTT. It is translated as CASSQEMAGGAHF.

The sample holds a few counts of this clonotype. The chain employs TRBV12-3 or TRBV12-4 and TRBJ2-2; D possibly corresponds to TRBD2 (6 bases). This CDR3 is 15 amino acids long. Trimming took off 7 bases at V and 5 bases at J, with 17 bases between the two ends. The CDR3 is CASTFFGGLTGELFF. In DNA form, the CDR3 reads TGTGCCAGCACCTTCTTCGGGGGACTTACCGGGGAGCTGTTTTTT.

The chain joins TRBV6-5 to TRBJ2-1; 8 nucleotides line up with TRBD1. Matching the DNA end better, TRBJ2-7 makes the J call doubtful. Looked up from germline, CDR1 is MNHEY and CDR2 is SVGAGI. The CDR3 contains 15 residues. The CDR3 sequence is CASSYSTGAGYEQYF. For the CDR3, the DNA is TGTGCCAGCAGTTACTCGACAGGGGCAGGCTACGAGCAGTACTTC.

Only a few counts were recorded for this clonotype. Here the CDR3 DNA reads TGTGCCAGCAGTGAAAGTCCGGGACAGGGGTACGAGGAGCAGTTCTTC. This gives the protein CASSESPGQGYEEQFF. The rearrangement uses TRBV6-1 and TRBJ2-1, with TRBD1 identical over 10 bases. The CDR3 runs 16 residues. Germline assignment: CDR1 MNHNS and CDR2 SASEGT. The trim removed 2 bases at V and 10 bases at J, leaving 11 bases unmatched.

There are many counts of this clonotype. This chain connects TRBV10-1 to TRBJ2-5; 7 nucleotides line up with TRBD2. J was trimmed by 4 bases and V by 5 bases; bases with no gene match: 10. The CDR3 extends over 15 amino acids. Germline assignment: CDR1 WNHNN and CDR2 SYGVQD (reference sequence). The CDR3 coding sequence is TGCGCCAGCAGTCCTTCGGGGGGTGATGGAGAGACCCAGTACTTC. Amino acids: CASSPSGGDGETQYF.

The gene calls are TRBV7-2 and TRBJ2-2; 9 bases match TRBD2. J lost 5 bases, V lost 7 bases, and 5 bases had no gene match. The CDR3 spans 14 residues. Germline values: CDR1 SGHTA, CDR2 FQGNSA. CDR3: CASNPGLATGELFF. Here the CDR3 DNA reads TGTGCCAGCAACCCGGGACTAGCAACCGGGGAGCTGTTTTTT.

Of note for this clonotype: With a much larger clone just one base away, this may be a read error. In DNA form, the CDR3 reads TGTGCCAGCAGTGAATTGATTCTAGGGGGCGGCAATCAGCCCCACCATTTT. It is translated as CASSELILGGGNQPHHF. V is TRBV6-1 and J is TRBJ1-5; 7 nucleotides line up with TRBD1. The germline V gene has CDR1 MNHNS and CDR2 SASEGT. The CDR3 sequence is 17 residues long.

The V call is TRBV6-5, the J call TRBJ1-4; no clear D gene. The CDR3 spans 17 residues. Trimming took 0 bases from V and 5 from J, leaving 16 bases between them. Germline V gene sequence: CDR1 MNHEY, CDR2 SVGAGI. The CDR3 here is CASSYSLSGGMNEKLFF. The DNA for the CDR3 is TGTGCCAGCAGTTACTCGTTAAGTGGTGGGATGAATGAAAAACTGTTTTTT.

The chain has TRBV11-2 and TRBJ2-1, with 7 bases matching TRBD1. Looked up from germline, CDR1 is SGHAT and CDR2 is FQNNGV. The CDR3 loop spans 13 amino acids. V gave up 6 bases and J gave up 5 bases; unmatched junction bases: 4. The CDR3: CASRRTGDNEQFF. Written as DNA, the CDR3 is TGTGCCAGCAGGCGAACAGGGGACAATGAGCAGTTCTTC.

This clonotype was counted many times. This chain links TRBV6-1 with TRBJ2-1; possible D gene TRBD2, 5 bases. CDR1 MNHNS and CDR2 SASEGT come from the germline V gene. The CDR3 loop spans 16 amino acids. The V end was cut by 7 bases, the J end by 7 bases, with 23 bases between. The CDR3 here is CASTPAGLDAPNEQFF. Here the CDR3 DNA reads TGTGCCAGCACCCCGGCGGGTCTAGATGCGCCGAATGAGCAGTTCTTC.

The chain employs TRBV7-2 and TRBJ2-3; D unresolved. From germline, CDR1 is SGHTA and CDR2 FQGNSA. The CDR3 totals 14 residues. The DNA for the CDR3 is TGTGGCGTCTCAGCCCTGTGTCCCAAAAACATTCAGTATTTT. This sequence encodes CGVSALCPKNIQYF.

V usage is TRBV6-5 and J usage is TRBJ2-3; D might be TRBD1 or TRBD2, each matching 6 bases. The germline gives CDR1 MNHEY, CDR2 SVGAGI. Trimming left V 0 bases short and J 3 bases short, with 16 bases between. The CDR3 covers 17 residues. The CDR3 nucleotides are TGTGCCAGCAGTTACTCGCTTACGGGGGCGCAGACAGATACGCAGTATTTT. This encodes CASSYSLTGAQTDTQYF.

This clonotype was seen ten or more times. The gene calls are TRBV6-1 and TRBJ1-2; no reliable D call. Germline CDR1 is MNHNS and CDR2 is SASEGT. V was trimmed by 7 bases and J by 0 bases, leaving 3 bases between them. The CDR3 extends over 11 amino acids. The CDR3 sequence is CASTANYGYTF. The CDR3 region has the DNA TGTGCCAGCACAGCTAACTATGGCTACACCTTC.

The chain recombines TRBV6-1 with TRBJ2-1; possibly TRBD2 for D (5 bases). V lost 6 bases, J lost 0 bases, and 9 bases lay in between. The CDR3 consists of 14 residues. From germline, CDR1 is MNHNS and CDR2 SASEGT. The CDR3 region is CASRSGSSYNEQFF. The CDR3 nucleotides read TGTGCCAGCAGGTCGGGGAGCTCCTACAATGAGCAGTTCTTC.

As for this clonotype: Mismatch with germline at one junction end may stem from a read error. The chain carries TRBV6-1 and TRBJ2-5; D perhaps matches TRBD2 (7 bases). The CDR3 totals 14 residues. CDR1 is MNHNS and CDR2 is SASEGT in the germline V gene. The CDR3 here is CASSVGGEQEIQYF. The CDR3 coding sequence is TGTGCGAGCAGCGTAGGGGGGGAGCAAGAGATCCAGTACTTC.

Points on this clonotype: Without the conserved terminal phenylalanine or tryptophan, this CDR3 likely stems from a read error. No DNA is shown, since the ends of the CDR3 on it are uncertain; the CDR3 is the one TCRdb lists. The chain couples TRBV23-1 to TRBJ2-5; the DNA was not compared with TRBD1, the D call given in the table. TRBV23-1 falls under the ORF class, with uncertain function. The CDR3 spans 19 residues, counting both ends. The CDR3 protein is CACHLHFSSLCRLFFLPFP.

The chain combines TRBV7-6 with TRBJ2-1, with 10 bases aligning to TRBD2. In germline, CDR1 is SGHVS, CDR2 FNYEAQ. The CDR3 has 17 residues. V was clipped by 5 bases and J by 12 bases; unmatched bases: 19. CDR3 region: CASSPSVAGGPGAGQFF. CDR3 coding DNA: TGTGCCAGCAGCCCAAGCGTAGCGGGAGGCCCTGGTGCCGGGCAGTTCTTC.

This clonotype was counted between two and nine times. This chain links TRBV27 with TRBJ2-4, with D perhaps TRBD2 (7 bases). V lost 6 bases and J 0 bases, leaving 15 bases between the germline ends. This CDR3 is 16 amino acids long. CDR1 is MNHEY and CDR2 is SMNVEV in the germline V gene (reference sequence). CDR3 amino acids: CASSLRGGIAKNIQYF. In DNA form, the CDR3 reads TGTGCCAGCAGCCTGAGGGGGGGGATAGCCAAAAACATTCAGTACTTC.

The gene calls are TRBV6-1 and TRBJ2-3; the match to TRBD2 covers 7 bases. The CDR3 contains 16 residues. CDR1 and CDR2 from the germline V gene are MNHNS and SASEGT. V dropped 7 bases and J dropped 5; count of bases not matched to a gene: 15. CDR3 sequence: CASTPGGGRDQDTQYF. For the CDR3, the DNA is TGTGCCAGCACGCCGGGCGGGGGTCGTGACCAAGATACGCAGTATTTT.